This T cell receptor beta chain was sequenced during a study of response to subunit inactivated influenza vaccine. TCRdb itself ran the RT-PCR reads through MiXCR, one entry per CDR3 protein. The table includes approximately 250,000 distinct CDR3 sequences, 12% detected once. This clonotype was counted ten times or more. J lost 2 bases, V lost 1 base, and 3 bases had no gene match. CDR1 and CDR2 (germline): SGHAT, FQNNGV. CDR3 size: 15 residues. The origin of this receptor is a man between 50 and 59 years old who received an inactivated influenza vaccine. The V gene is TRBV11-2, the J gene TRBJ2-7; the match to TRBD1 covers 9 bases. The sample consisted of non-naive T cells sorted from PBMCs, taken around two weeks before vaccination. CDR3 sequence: CASSLGTGAAYEQYF. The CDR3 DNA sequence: TGTGCCAGCAGCTTAGGGACAGGGGCTGCCTACGAGCAGTACTTC.